Listed here is a single T cell receptor (beta chain). Its cognate antigen is unknown. The CDR3 runs 12 residues. Trimming took 4 bases from V and 6 from J, leaving 10 bases between them. From germline, CDR1 is SGHTA and CDR2 FQGTGA. PCR amplification relied on 60 Vbeta primers (plus 13 Jbeta primers). Profiled with immunoSEQ multiplex PCR; TCRdb holds only in-frame clones, not every one. The repertoire holds approximately 110,000 clones, with over 80% as singletons. This entry is derived from a study of cytomegalovirus exposure and HLA in healthy donors. Study background: Approximately 180 million T cells yielded more than 95 million unique TCR beta sequences, as an earlier analysis found. Overall study results and limits: A later analysis, which compared TCR beta chains of equal frequency, found the HLA-associated ones more clonally expanded.

Source material: PBMCs. The source is a man between 18 and 35 years old in good health and CMV-seronegative. The chain has TRBV7-3 and TRBJ2-7, with D maybe TRBD1 (6 bases). The CDR3 spells CASSSTGTEQYF. The CDR3 DNA follows: TGTGCCAGCAGCTCCACAGGGACCGAGCAGTACTTC.